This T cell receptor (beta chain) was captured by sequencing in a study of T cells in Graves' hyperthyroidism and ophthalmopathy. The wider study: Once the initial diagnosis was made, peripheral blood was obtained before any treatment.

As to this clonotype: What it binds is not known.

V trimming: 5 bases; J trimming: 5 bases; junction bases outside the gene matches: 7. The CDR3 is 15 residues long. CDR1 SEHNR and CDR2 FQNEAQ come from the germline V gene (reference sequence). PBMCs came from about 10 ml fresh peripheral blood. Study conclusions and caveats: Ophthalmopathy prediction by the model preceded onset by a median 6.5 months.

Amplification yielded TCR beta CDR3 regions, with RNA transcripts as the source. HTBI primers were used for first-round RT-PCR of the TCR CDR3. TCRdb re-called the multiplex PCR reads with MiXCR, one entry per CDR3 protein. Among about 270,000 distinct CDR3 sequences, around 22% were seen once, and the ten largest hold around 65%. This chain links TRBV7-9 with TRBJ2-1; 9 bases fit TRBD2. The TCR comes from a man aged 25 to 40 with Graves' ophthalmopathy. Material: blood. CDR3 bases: TGTGCCAGCAGCCCGCGGGAGGGCCACAACAATGAGCAGTTCTTC. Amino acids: CASSPREGHNNEQFF.